This is a list of T cell receptor beta chains from one sample in a study of cytomegalovirus exposure and HLA in healthy donors. Libraries were prepared by immunoSEQ multiplex PCR; TCRdb keeps only in-frame clonotypes and omits some of them. The sample records 140,000 or so clones, about 80% being singletons. Sequenced sample: PBMCs. These receptor sequences come from a woman in her fifties or sixties in good health and CMV-seropositive. CDR3s leave out the opening cysteine and the closing phenylalanine or tryptophan. Each record gives: V gene, J gene, CDR3 protein.

>TRBV6-6|TRBJ1-2
ASSYGTGGGYT
>TRBV30|TRBJ1-6
AWRVQTGNNSPLH
>TRBV13|TRBJ2-5
ASSLGLAGVTETQY
>TRBV30|TRBJ2-7
AWSLTGTGDDEQY
>TRBV5-4|TRBJ2-2
ASSFTGDTGELF
>TRBV28|TRBJ2-7
ATQLTEKNTYEQY
>TRBV19|TRBJ1-2
ASSAAVHRDGYT
>TRBV9|TRBJ2-3
ASSVASGASTDTQY
>TRBV28|TRBJ1-2
ASSSPGGVLYGYT
>TRBV27|TRBJ2-3
ASSLYLVSTDTQY
>TRBV7-9|TRBJ2-7
ASSLRAGVYEQY
>TRBV4-2|TRBJ2-7
ASSQAGDYSYEQY
>TRBV19|TRBJ2-2
ASSPAGLVGELF
>TRBV30|TRBJ1-2
AHQVGRSYGYT
>TRBV5-4|TRBJ1-1
ASSLDISYTEAF
>TRBV30|TRBJ2-3
AWSERDMQY
>TRBV6-5|TRBJ2-5
ASSEENVRETQY
>TRBV6-1|TRBJ2-1
ASSTGTSAYNEQF
>TRBV30|TRBJ1-1
AWTRGGTEAF
>TRBV7-9|TRBJ2-1
ASSSRLGSEQF
>TRBV9|TRBJ2-7
ASSVDPLAYEQY
>TRBV6-1|TRBJ2-5
ANTGPSGETQY
>TRBV29-1|TRBJ2-5
SVRLAIQGTQY
>TRBV27|TRBJ2-7
ASSLAGPYEQY
>TRBV28|TRBJ2-5
ASSQGGAETQY
>TRBV28|TRBJ2-1
ASASTGGEQF
>TRBV6-5|TRBJ1-2
ASTSGLRDYGYT
>TRBV28|TRBJ2-7
ASSFIYEQY
>TRBV11-2|TRBJ2-5
ASSSPGGVRGETQY
>TRBV15|TRBJ2-7
ATSAPGTGRYEQY
>TRBV27|TRBJ2-2
ASSFSLLANTGELF